The 29 T cell receptor beta chains in this list originate from one sample, sequenced in a study of T-cell reconstitution after alpha-beta-depleted transplantation in children. This sample's TCRbeta library carried unique molecular identifier barcodes. TCRdb processed the PCR reads anew with MiXCR; each CDR3 protein has one entry. The sample yields 250,000 to 300,000 distinct CDR3 sequences, approximately 10% seen once. The sequencing used peripheral blood, collected 180 days after TCRalphabeta/CD19-depleted stem cell transplant. The receptor source for this set is a male patient aged 2-10 years who had a stem cell transplant for chronic granulomatous disease, so the T cells may come from the graft donor.

This clonotype was observed many times. The V and J genes are TRBV28 and TRBJ2-3, with D tentatively TRBD1 or TRBD2 (6 bases each). Germline CDR1 is MDHEN and CDR2 is SYDVKM. V was pared by 10 bases and J by 1 base, with 12 bases between. This CDR3 region has 13 residues. CDR3 residues: CATQGGRTDTQYF. Written as DNA, the CDR3 is TGTGCCACCCAAGGGGGGCGCACAGATACGCAGTATTTT.

This clonotype was observed a few times. This rearrangement joins TRBV20-1 to TRBJ2-5, with D perhaps being TRBD1 or TRBD2 (6 bases each). The CDR3 sequence is 16 residues long. V was cut by 0 bases and J by 0 bases, with 14 bases left in between. Germline V gene lookup returns CDR1 DFQATT and CDR2 SNEGSKA (reference sequence). CDR3 coding DNA: TGCAGTGCTAGAGATCCGGGGGCCGGGTACCAAGAGACCCAGTACTTC. Translation gives CSARDPGAGYQETQYF.

A few counts support this clonotype. The chain is built from TRBV2 and TRBJ2-5, with 8 bases matching TRBD1. The V and J ends lost 7 bases and 0 bases, in that order; junction bases with no gene match: 7. The CDR3 has 15 residues. Germline V gene sequence: CDR1 SNHLY, CDR2 FYNNEI. The CDR3 sequence: CASTEGTGDQETQYF. The CDR3 DNA is TGTGCCAGCACGGAGGGGACAGGAGACCAAGAGACCCAGTACTTC.

At least ten counts were recorded for this clonotype. The rearrangement joins TRBV20-1 to TRBJ1-5; 12 nucleotides agree with TRBD1. The CDR3 has 19 residues. Trimming took 0 bases from V and 6 from J; bases not matched to a gene: 15. Germline CDR1 DFQATT, CDR2 SNEGSKA (reference sequence). The CDR3 nucleotides are TGCAGTGCTAGAGACCGGGTAGGGACAGGGGGCGGGTACGGTCAGCCCCAGCATTTT. As protein: CSARDRVGTGGGYGQPQHF.

This clonotype was detected ten times or more. The gene calls are TRBV6-5 and TRBJ2-1; 15 bases are a match to TRBD2. Trimming cost V 6 bases and J 9 bases; bases outside gene matches: 6. This CDR3 is 15 amino acids long. Germline lookup yields CDR1 MNHEY and CDR2 SVGAGI. In DNA, the CDR3 is TGTGCCAGCAGCCCCGGACTAGCGGGGGGGCGTGAGCAGTTCTTC. It encodes CASSPGLAGGREQFF.

In its sample, this clonotype was seen a few times. The rearrangement links TRBV30 to TRBJ2-2; D perhaps matches TRBD2 (6 bases). This CDR3 has 13 amino acids. Between the trimmed V and J ends, which lost 1 base and 6 bases, there was a span of 9 bases. Per the germline V gene, CDR1 is GTSNPN and CDR2 is SVGIG (reference sequence). In DNA, the CDR3 is TGTGCCTGGAGTGCCACGGGGGCCGGGGAGCTGTTTTTT. This translates into CAWSATGAGELFF.

This clonotype came up many times. The chain recombines TRBV20-1 with TRBJ2-3; possible D gene TRBD2, 5 bases. The germline CDR1 and CDR2 sequences are DFQATT and SNEGSKA (reference sequence). This CDR3 is built from 13 residues. Trimming left V 3 bases short and J 0 bases short, with 7 bases between. CDR3 protein: CSASQRSTDTQYF. Written as DNA, the CDR3 is TGCAGTGCTAGTCAGCGGAGCACAGATACGCAGTATTTT.

In its sample, this clonotype was seen many times. This chain links TRBV15 with TRBJ2-1, with D perhaps matching TRBD2 (5 bases). Trimming removed 1 base at V and 10 bases at J, with 17 bases between. This CDR3 is 15 amino acids long. Germline values: CDR1 LNHNV, CDR2 YYDKDF (reference sequence). The CDR3 DNA reads TGTGCCACCAGCAGAGGATGGGGAGTTGGAAGGGAGCAGTTCTTC. Its protein product is CATSRGWGVGREQFF.

This clonotype was observed at least ten times. J is TRBJ2-7 and V is TRBV27; tentative D call: TRBD2 (6 bases). The CDR3 contains 12 residues. The ends were cut back, 4 bases at V and 5 bases at J, with 9 bases in the middle. In germline, CDR1 is MNHEY, CDR2 SMNVEV (reference sequence). The CDR3 DNA sequence: TGTGCCAGCAGTTCGGGGGACCACGAGCAGTACTTC. Translating gives CASSSGDHEQYF.

This clonotype was recorded at least ten times. The chain employs TRBV5-6 and TRBJ1-1; D is ambiguous. V was trimmed by 1 base and J by 2 bases, leaving 3 bases between them. The germline V gene encodes CDR1 SGHDT and CDR2 YYEEEE. The CDR3 loop spans 12 amino acids. This CDR3 reads CASSLQNTEAFF. In DNA form, the CDR3 reads TGTGCCAGCAGCTTGCAAAACACTGAAGCTTTCTTT.

This clonotype has a count of ten or more. The J gene is TRBJ1-5, the V gene TRBV7-6; D uncertain. The CDR3 is made up of 13 amino acids. The V end lost 0 bases, the J end lost 7 bases, and 7 bases lay between the germline ends. The V gene's germline CDR1 is SGHVS and CDR2 FNYEAQ. In DNA, the CDR3 is TGTGCCAGCAGCTTAGCGAGGTTCCAGCCCCAGCATTTT. Amino acids: CASSLARFQPQHF.

This rearrangement joins TRBV19 to TRBJ1-5; D not resolved. V was clipped by 1 base and J by 12 bases, with 16 bases between them. This CDR3 region has 14 residues. The germline CDR1 and CDR2 sequences are LNHDA and SQIVND (reference sequence). The CDR3 sequence is CASSIGSVDTDQHF. The CDR3 DNA reads TGTGCCAGTAGTATAGGTAGTGTTGACACCGACCAGCATTTT.

This clonotype was seen ten or more times. V usage is TRBV21-1 and J usage is TRBJ1-1. TRBV21-1 constitutes a pseudogene. The CDR3 is 13 residues long. The CDR3 DNA sequence: TGTGCCAGCAGCCCCCGTCGAGACACTGAAGCTTTCTTT. Its protein product is CASSPRRDTEAFF.

About this clonotype: One end of the junction does not line up with germline, which may come from a read error. The J gene is TRBJ2-3, the V gene TRBV20-1; TRBD1 or TRBD2 may be the D gene (5 bases each). Germline V gene data show CDR1 as DFQATT and CDR2 as SNEGSKA (reference sequence). The CDR3 consists of 17 residues. This CDR3 reads CCAGRTGSAPRADTQYF. The CDR3 coding sequence is TGCTGTGCTGGGCGGACTGGGAGCGCCCCCAGGGCAGATACGCAGTATTTT.

This clonotype was seen repeatedly, ten times or more. V is TRBV20-1 and J is TRBJ1-2; possible D gene TRBD1, 6 bases. Deletions cut 0 bases from V and 3 bases from J, with 11 bases between. Germline V gene sequence: CDR1 DFQATT, CDR2 SNEGSKA (reference sequence). The CDR3 has 14 amino acids. The DNA for the CDR3 is TGCAGTGCTAGAGATACGTACAGGGACTATGGCTACACCTTC. Translation: CSARDTYRDYGYTF.

This clonotype was picked up many times. The J gene is TRBJ2-1, the V gene TRBV7-6; 9 bases match TRBD1. The V gene's germline CDR1 is SGHVS and CDR2 FNYEAQ. The CDR3 length is 15 residues. Unmatched junction bases numbered 5, after V lost 5 bases and J lost 3 bases. Here the CDR3 reads CASSPLTGGYNEQFF. The CDR3 coding sequence is TGTGCCAGCAGCCCTTTGACAGGGGGCTACAATGAGCAGTTCTTC.

This clonotype appeared many times. This rearrangement joins TRBV12-3 or TRBV12-4 to TRBJ2-6, with 7 bases lining up with TRBD1. Trimming took 4 bases from V and 5 from J; bases not matched to a gene: 5. The CDR3 consists of 15 residues. The CDR3: CASSSDRVRANVLTF. The CDR3 DNA follows: TGTGCCAGCAGTTCTGACAGGGTTAGGGCCAACGTCCTGACTTTC.

This clonotype has a count of ten or more. The V gene is TRBV20-1, the J gene TRBJ2-1; D is possibly TRBD1 (6 bases). The CDR3 has 14 amino acids. The germline V and J ends were trimmed by 1 base and 3 bases, with 10 bases remaining between them. Germline CDR1 reads DFQATT; CDR2 reads SNEGSKA (reference sequence). CDR3 protein: CSARARGSYNEQFF. In DNA form, the CDR3 reads TGCAGTGCTAGAGCCAGGGGCAGCTACAATGAGCAGTTCTTC.

This clonotype was detected ten times or more. The chain recombines TRBV11-2 with TRBJ2-3; D call uncertain. Germline values: CDR1 SGHAT, CDR2 FQNNGV. The CDR3 totals 15 residues. Trimming pared 0 bases from V and 0 bases from J, leaving 7 bases between. DNA of the CDR3: TGTGCCAGCAGCTTAGATCCGGACAGCACAGATACGCAGTATTTT. It specifies CASSLDPDSTDTQYF. Filled out from reference TRBV11-2 and TRBJ2-3, the complete variable domain reads EAGVAQSPRYKIIEKRQSVAFWCNPISGHATLYWYQQILGQGPKLLIQFQNNGVVDDSQLPKDRFSAERLKGVDSTLKIQPAKLEDSAVYLCASSLDPDSTDTQYFGPGTRLTVL.

This clonotype was seen many times. This chain links TRBV5-1 with TRBJ2-7, with TRBD1 as a possible D gene (6 bases). This CDR3 region has 14 residues. Germline loops: CDR1 SGHRS, CDR2 YFSETQ. V was pared by 4 bases and J by 1 base, with 12 bases between. This chain's CDR3 is CASSLGQPSYEQYF. The CDR3, as DNA: TGCGCCAGCAGCCTCGGACAGCCTTCCTACGAGCAGTACTTC.

This clonotype was observed a single time. J is TRBJ2-5 and V is TRBV19; D is possibly TRBD2 (5 bases). Germline V gene lookup returns CDR1 LNHDA and CDR2 SQIVND (reference sequence). CDR3 length: 13 residues. Trimming took off 6 bases at V and 4 bases at J, with 12 bases between the two ends. CDR3 amino acids: CASSLRSGETQYF. Written as DNA, the CDR3 is TGTGCCAGTAGCCTCAGGAGCGGAGAGACCCAGTACTTC.

This clonotype has a count of ten or more. The chain links TRBV3-1 to TRBJ1-3; D is unclear. V lost 4 bases and J lost 2, with 9 bases in between. The germline V gene encodes CDR1 LGHDT and CDR2 YNNKEL (reference sequence). The CDR3 totals 14 residues. The chain's CDR3 is CASSPPTAGNTIYF. CDR3 bases: TGTGCCAGCAGCCCCCCTACGGCTGGAAACACCATATATTTT.

This clonotype was counted many times. The chain couples TRBV15 to TRBJ2-3, with no clear D. The CDR3 contains 14 residues. Trimming took off 9 bases at V and 0 bases at J, with 13 bases between the two ends. CDR1 and CDR2 from the germline V gene are LNHNV and YYDKDF (reference sequence). The CDR3 is CATGDPSSTDTQYF. The DNA of the CDR3 is TGTGCCACAGGAGATCCGTCTAGCACAGATACGCAGTATTTT.

This chain joins TRBV18 and TRBJ2-2; 10 bases are shared with TRBD1. This CDR3 has 15 amino acids. Germline-derived CDR1 and CDR2 are KGHSH and LQKENI. With V trimmed by 3 bases and J by 7 bases, 5 bases remained unmatched. The CDR3 is CASSPGDRGHGELFF. CDR3 DNA: TGTGCCAGCTCACCGGGGGACAGGGGACACGGGGAGCTGTTTTTT.

This clonotype was seen ten or more times. The chain is built from TRBV6-1 and TRBJ2-2, with TRBD2 matching 10 bases. This CDR3 contains 16 residues. J gave up 0 bases and V 7 bases, and 5 bases lay outside the gene matches. Germline CDR1 MNHNS, CDR2 SASEGT. The CDR3 spells CASTAGLAANTGELFF. The CDR3 DNA reads TGTGCCAGCACCGCCGGACTAGCGGCGAACACCGGGGAGCTGTTTTTT.

This clonotype appeared many times. The J gene is TRBJ1-6, the V gene TRBV6-1, with 7 bases that match TRBD1. The length of the CDR3 is 15 residues. Trimming removed 10 bases from V and 4 bases from J; junction bases left unmatched: 10. CDR1 is MNHNS and CDR2 is SASEGT in the germline V gene. As DNA, the CDR3 is TGTGCCATCGCCGCAAAACAGGGGTATAATTCACCCCTCCACTTT. Translated: CAIAAKQGYNSPLHF.

Many counts were recorded for this clonotype. The chain is built from TRBV6-5 and TRBJ2-3; either TRBD1 or TRBD2 may fit D (7 bases each). In germline, CDR1 is MNHEY, CDR2 SVGAGI. The CDR3 covers 16 residues. The V end was cut by 6 bases, the J end by 0 bases, with 16 bases between. CDR3: CASRFRQGLSTDTQYF. In nucleotides, the CDR3 is TGTGCCAGCAGGTTCAGACAGGGACTAAGCACAGATACGCAGTATTTT.

Many counts were recorded for this clonotype. The V call is TRBV12-3 or TRBV12-4, the J call TRBJ1-6; D possibly corresponds to TRBD1 (5 bases). CDR3 length: 12 residues. Trimming removed 2 bases at V and 10 bases at J, with 6 bases between. CDR3 nucleotides: TGTGCCAGCAGTTTACGGGGCTCACCCCTCCACTTT. The encoded protein is CASSLRGSPLHF.

This clonotype was observed at least ten times. The chain has TRBV5-1 and TRBJ2-7; 10 positions agree with TRBD2. The V segment lost 2 bases and the J segment 3 bases; nucleotides outside the gene matches: 5. This CDR3 has 15 residues. Per the germline V gene, CDR1 is SGHRS and CDR2 is YFSETQ. CDR3 sequence: CASSLLASGSYEQYF. CDR3 in DNA: TGCGCCAGCAGCTTATTGGCTAGCGGGAGCTACGAGCAGTACTTC.